A single sample gave rise to the 25 T cell receptor beta chains below, sequenced in a study of shared clonotypes between healthy human individuals. TCRdb keeps only in-frame clones here, not all; method: immunoSEQ multiplex PCR. Of roughly 500,000 clones in the sample, over 60% were seen once. The source material was PBMCs. The receptors derive from a woman aged 35 to 49 in good health. Some clones in this sample may be carry-over from other donors' samples.

This chain joins TRBV28 and TRBJ2-7, with a tentative D call TRBD1 (6 bases). The CDR3 is made up of 14 amino acids. Between the trimmed V and J ends, which lost 6 bases and 9 bases, there was a span of 21 bases. Germline V gene sequence: CDR1 MDHEN, CDR2 SYDVKM. The DNA of the CDR3 is TGTGCCAGCAGACTGACAGGAACTTTCTCATGGCAGTACTTC. This encodes CASRLTGTFSWQYF.

J is TRBJ2-1 and V is TRBV29-1; 7 nucleotides agree with TRBD2. Germline CDR1 reads SQVTM; CDR2 reads ANQGSEA. V dropped 4 bases and J dropped 12; count of bases not matched to a gene: 6. This CDR3 is built from 11 residues. As DNA, the CDR3 is TGCAGCGTTGGGGGAGGGGTGGTGCAGTTCTTC. This encodes CSVGGGVVQFF.

A remark on this clone: The sample contains more than one DNA sequence encoding this CDR3. The chain recombines TRBV7-2 with TRBJ1-3; D unclear. Germline CDR1 SGHTA, CDR2 FQGNSA. This CDR3 is 13 amino acids long. Between the trimmed V and J ends, which lost 2 bases and 3 bases, there was a span of 5 bases. The CDR3 region is CASSLTSGNTIYF. The CDR3 nucleotides are TGTGCCAGCAGCTTAACAAGTGGAAACACCATATATTTT. The whole variable domain, remainder taken from reference TRBV7-2 and TRBJ1-3, is GAGVSQSPSNKVTEKGKDVELRCDPISGHTALYWYRQSLGQGLEFLIYFQGNSAPDKSGLPSDRFSAERTGGSVSTLTIQRTQQEDSAVYLCASSLTSGNTIYFGEGSWLTVV.

The chain carries TRBV28 and TRBJ2-5; 7 positions agree with TRBD1. The end of the DNA aligns better with TRBJ2-7, so the J call may be wrong. Looked up from germline, CDR1 is MDHEN and CDR2 is SYDVKM. The CDR3 totals 15 residues. The CDR3 coding sequence is TGTGCCAGCAGCCAGGACAGGTCAGGACTCGACGAGCAGTACTTC. This codes for CASSQDRSGLDEQYF.

CDR3 nucleotide sequence: TGTGCCAGCAAGGCGGGAGGAGTTACCTCCTACGAGCAGTACTTC. Translating gives CASKAGGVTSYEQYF. The chain recombines TRBV28 with TRBJ2-7; 8 positions match TRBD2. The CDR3 length is 15 residues. Losses at the gene ends were 7 bases for V and 0 bases for J; bases not matched to a gene: 8. The germline CDR1 and CDR2 sequences are MDHEN and SYDVKM.

The chain couples TRBV27 to TRBJ2-5; 11 nucleotides line up with TRBD2. The CDR3 consists of 16 residues. With 5 bases clipped from V and 0 bases from J, the junction kept 5 bases outside the gene matches. CDR1 is MNHEY and CDR2 is SMNVEV in the germline V gene (reference sequence). For the CDR3, the DNA is TGTGCCAGCAGTCTTACTAGCGGGAGATACCAAGAGACCCAGTACTTC. Translating gives CASSLTSGRYQETQYF.

This clone was detected a few times. In DNA, the CDR3 is TGTGCCAGCAGCCCCGGACCCTACGAGCAGTACTTC. Protein sequence: CASSPGPYEQYF. V usage is TRBV7-9 and J usage is TRBJ2-5; D not certain. The end of the DNA is better explained by TRBJ2-7, so the J call may be wrong. The CDR3 consists of 12 residues. The germline V gene has CDR1 SEHNR and CDR2 FQNEAQ (reference sequence).

The V and J genes are TRBV18 and TRBJ1-1; D is undetermined. The CDR3 is 16 amino acids. Looked up from germline, CDR1 is KGHSH and CDR2 is LQKENI. Trimming left V 3 bases short and J 0 bases short, with 14 bases between. CDR3 residues: CASSPPTISLNTEAFF. In nucleotides, the CDR3 is TGTGCCAGCTCACCCCCAACTATTTCATTGAACACTGAAGCTTTCTTT.

V usage is TRBV7-9 and J usage is TRBJ2-7; 12 bases are a match to TRBD1. Germline-derived CDR1 and CDR2 are SEHNR and FQNEAQ (reference sequence). The trim removed 2 bases at V and 5 bases at J, leaving 4 bases unmatched. CDR3 size: 15 residues. The CDR3 nucleotides are TGTGCCAGCAGCTTATGGGGACAGGGGGCCGACGAGCAGTACTTC. This sequence encodes CASSLWGQGADEQYF.

The rearrangement joins TRBV15 to TRBJ2-1; no definite D call. V gave up 0 bases and J gave up 4 bases, with 7 bases separating them. The germline CDR1 and CDR2 sequences are LNHNV and YYDKDF (reference sequence). The CDR3 is 14 amino acids. Written as DNA, the CDR3 is TGTGCCACCAGCAGAGATCGCTATTACAATGAGCAGTTCTTC. This translates into CATSRDRYYNEQFF. Supplemented by reference TRBV15 and TRBJ2-1, the full variable domain reads DAMVIQNPRYQVTQFGKPVTLSCSQTLNHNVMYWYQQKSSQAPKLLFHYYDKDFNNEADTPDNFQSRRPNTSFCFLDIRSPGLGDTAMYLCATSRDRYYNEQFFGPGTRLTVL.

The chain carries TRBV5-4 and TRBJ2-3; weak D call: TRBD2 (6 bases). Between the trimmed V and J ends, which lost 0 bases and 0 bases, there was a span of 11 bases. The germline gives CDR1 SGHNT, CDR2 YYREEE (reference sequence). The CDR3 loop spans 16 amino acids. CDR3 amino acids: CASSLGEGLSTDTQYF. For the CDR3, the DNA is TGTGCCAGCAGCTTGGGTGAGGGACTTAGCACAGATACGCAGTATTTT.

This clone was counted a few times. This rearrangement joins TRBV4-2 to TRBJ2-7, with D possibly TRBD1 on 6 matching bases. CDR3 length: 18 amino acids. The germline V gene has CDR1 LGHNA and CDR2 YNFKEQ. Trimming shortened V by 1 base and J by 0 bases, and 19 bases separated the two germline ends. CDR3 amino acids: CASSQVDRNRFDSYEQYF. CDR3 nucleotide sequence: TGTGCCAGCAGCCAAGTGGACAGAAACCGATTCGACTCCTACGAGCAGTACTTC.

The chain couples TRBV7-3 to TRBJ1-1, with D hard to call. The V gene's germline CDR1 is SGHTA and CDR2 FQGTGA. The CDR3 runs 13 residues. Trimming removed 3 bases at V and 3 bases at J, with 8 bases between. CDR3 sequence reads: CASSLMEDTEAFF. DNA for the CDR3: TGTGCCAGCAGCTTGATGGAAGACACTGAAGCTTTCTTT.

J is TRBJ2-1 and V is TRBV7-9; 9 bases fit TRBD2. With 1 base clipped from V and 10 bases from J, the junction kept 11 bases outside the gene matches. Germline assignment: CDR1 SEHNR and CDR2 FQNEAQ (reference sequence). The CDR3 runs 16 residues. The CDR3: CASSLEAAGGPEEQFF. The CDR3 bases are TGTGCCAGCAGCTTAGAGGCGGCGGGAGGGCCGGAAGAGCAGTTCTTC.

This clone was seen a handful of times. V and J are TRBV28 and TRBJ2-5; the D gene is possibly TRBD1 (6 bases). Near its end, the DNA agrees better with TRBJ2-7, so the J call may be wrong. The CDR3 extends over 14 amino acids. The germline V gene encodes CDR1 MDHEN and CDR2 SYDVKM. The CDR3 loop reads CASSPQGHHYEQYF. The CDR3 DNA sequence: TGTGCCAGCAGCCCTCAGGGACACCACTACGAGCAGTACTTC.

The rearrangement joins TRBV4-3 to TRBJ2-1; 7 positions match TRBD2. Germline CDR1 and CDR2: LGHNA and YSLEER. V shed 3 bases and J 1 base; nucleotides not matched to a gene: 3. The CDR3 has 15 amino acids. This CDR3 reads CASSQGGSSYNEQFF. Here the CDR3 DNA reads TGCGCCAGCAGCCAGGGCGGGAGTTCCTACAATGAGCAGTTCTTC.

This clone has only a few counts. This chain joins TRBV6-4 and TRBJ2-3; tentative D call: TRBD1 (6 bases). V dropped 3 bases and J dropped 1 base, with 11 bases sitting between them. The germline CDR1 and CDR2 sequences are MRHNA and SNTAGT. This CDR3 has 15 residues. The CDR3 region is CASSEQGSGTDTQYF. The CDR3 DNA reads TGTGCCAGCAGTGAACAGGGTTCGGGCACAGATACGCAGTATTTT.

CDR3 sequence reads: CASSKLAASTDTQYF. The CDR3 DNA sequence: TGTGCCAGCAGCAAACTAGCGGCTAGCACAGATACGCAGTATTTT. V usage is TRBV9 and J usage is TRBJ2-3, with 8 bases matching TRBD2. J was trimmed by 0 bases and V by 4 bases; bases with no gene match: 4. CDR3 length equals 15 residues. CDR1 SGDLS and CDR2 YYNGEE come from the germline V gene.

The chain has TRBV29-1 and TRBJ2-5, with D perhaps TRBD1 or TRBD2 (5 bases each). V gave up 0 bases and J gave up 5 bases, with 13 bases separating them. Germline V CDR1 and CDR2: SQVTM, ANQGSEA. The CDR3 is made up of 14 amino acids. Here the CDR3 reads CSVEEGRGGETQYF. The DNA for the CDR3 is TGCAGCGTTGAAGAAGGCCGGGGCGGGGAGACCCAGTACTTC.

The gene calls are TRBV28 and TRBJ1-5; the match to TRBD1 covers 10 bases. V lost 3 bases and J lost 6; bases outside the gene matches: 5. Germline V lookup: CDR1 MDHEN, CDR2 SYDVKM. This CDR3 contains 15 residues. CDR3 coding DNA: TGTGCCAGCAGTTTTCGGACAGGGGGTAGTCAGCCCCAGCATTTT. Translated: CASSFRTGGSQPQHF.

In regard to this clone: A far larger clone is only one base removed, so a read error is likely. This chain connects TRBV7-2 to TRBJ2-1; 7 bases line up with TRBD2. Germline V gene data show CDR1 as SGHTA and CDR2 as FQGNSA. The J segment lost 0 bases and the V segment lost 3 bases, leaving 2 bases of the junction unmatched. This CDR3 is built from 15 residues. CDR3 amino acids: CASSFGGSSYNEQFF. CDR3 DNA sequence: TGTGCCAGCAGCTTTGGCGGGAGCTCCTACAATGAGCAGTTCTTC.

This clone was seen just once. The gene calls are TRBV5-4 and TRBJ2-1; tentative D call: TRBD2 (6 bases). V was trimmed by 2 bases and J by 4 bases, leaving 13 bases between them. The CDR3 covers 15 residues. Germline CDR1 and CDR2: SGHNT and YYREEE (reference sequence). CDR3 in amino acids: CASSLRLGGYNEQFF. CDR3 DNA: TGTGCCAGCAGCTTACGACTGGGGGGATACAATGAGCAGTTCTTC.

This clone was picked up a small number of times. This chain uses TRBV19 with TRBJ2-7; 9 nucleotides agree with TRBD2. V was clipped by 6 bases and J by 0 bases; unmatched bases: 6. Germline CDR1 reads LNHDA; CDR2 reads SQIVND (reference sequence). The CDR3 runs to 15 residues. The CDR3 is CASSSISGSSYEQYF. CDR3 DNA: TGTGCCAGTAGCTCTATTAGCGGGAGCTCCTACGAGCAGTACTTC.

The rearrangement joins TRBV25-1 to TRBJ2-1; D ambiguous. The CDR3 is 13 residues long. CDR1 and CDR2 (germline): MGHDK, SYGVNS. Trimming stripped 4 bases from V and 10 bases from J, with 14 bases between. Written as DNA, the CDR3 is TGTGCCAGCAGTGGGGCCGGCCTCCCCGAGCAGTTCTTC. Protein: CASSGAGLPEQFF.

The CDR3 reads CASSPGTGRNYGYTF. In nucleotides, the CDR3 is TGTGCCAGCAGCCCCGGGACAGGCCGAAACTATGGCTACACCTTC. This rearrangement joins TRBV7-6 to TRBJ1-2; TRBD1 aligns across 8 bases. Losses at the gene ends were 5 bases for V and 2 bases for J; bases not matched to a gene: 7. From germline, CDR1 is SGHVS and CDR2 FNYEAQ. The CDR3 consists of 15 residues.